Listed here are 14 T cell receptor beta chains from one sample, sequenced in a study of pediatric ulcerative colitis. Here immunoSEQ multiplex PCR was the method, and the copy in TCRdb shows in-frame clones only, minus some. The table records more than 50,000 clones, around 86% of them present only once. Specimen: blood. The receptors derive from a boy younger than 18 who was a control in a study of pediatric ulcerative colitis.

The chain recombines TRBV6-1 with TRBJ1-2; D gene unclear. Germline assignment: CDR1 MNHNS and CDR2 SASEGT. V was shortened by 3 bases and J by 5 bases, with 10 bases between the two germline ends. The CDR3 runs to 13 residues. CDR3 amino acids: CASSDGRAYGYTF. The CDR3 DNA reads TGTGCCAGCAGTGACGGCCGAGCGTATGGCTACACCTTC.

This clone was observed a few times. V and J are TRBV4-1 and TRBJ2-5; 7 positions agree with TRBD2. Germline V CDR1 and CDR2: MGHRA, YSYEKL. This CDR3 comprises 15 residues. With V trimmed by 0 bases and J by 4 bases, 5 bases remained unmatched. The CDR3 nucleotides read TGCGCCAGCAGCCAAGAGCAAGGGGAGGGAGAGACCCAGTACTTC. Its protein is CASSQEQGEGETQYF.

The V gene is TRBV13, the J gene TRBJ2-7; 11 nucleotides line up with TRBD2. With 4 bases clipped from V and 5 bases from J, the junction kept 7 bases outside the gene matches. Germline CDR1 and CDR2: PRHDT and FYEKMQ (reference sequence). CDR3 size: 15 residues. CDR3 DNA: TGTGCCAGCAGCTCAGGACTAGCGGGCGGGGACGAGCAGTACTTC. Protein product: CASSSGLAGGDEQYF. Full variable domain (missing parts from reference TRBV13 and TRBJ2-7): AAGVIQSPRHLIKEKRETATLKCYPIPRHDTVYWYQQGPGQDPQFLISFYEKMQSDKGSIPDRFSAQQFSDYHSELNMSSLELGDSALYFCASSSGLAGGDEQYFGPGTRLTVT.

This sequence joins TRBV28 and TRBJ1-2; TRBD1 matches at 8 bases. Germline CDR1 reads MDHEN; CDR2 reads SYDVKM. This CDR3 region has 13 residues. V shed 6 bases and J 5 bases; nucleotides not matched to a gene: 5. The CDR3 DNA is TGTGCCAGCAGCCTGGACAGGGTGTATGGCTACACCTTC. This codes for CASSLDRVYGYTF.

V usage is TRBV19 and J usage is TRBJ2-2; perhaps TRBD2 as D (5 bases). The V gene lost 7 bases and the J gene lost 1 base, with 7 bases spanning the gap. CDR1 is LNHDA and CDR2 is SQIVND in the germline V gene (reference sequence). The CDR3 sequence is 13 residues long. The CDR3 sequence: CASTRGNTGELFF. The DNA for the CDR3 is TGTGCCAGTACCCGGGGGAACACCGGGGAGCTGTTTTTT.

The genes are TRBV18 and TRBJ1-2; D is possibly TRBD1 (5 bases). The germline CDR1 and CDR2 sequences are KGHSH and LQKENI. The CDR3 spans 15 residues. The germline V and J ends were trimmed by 3 bases and 2 bases, with 13 bases remaining between them. The CDR3 loop reads CASSPPGRANYGYTF. DNA for the CDR3: TGTGCCAGCTCACCGCCGGGACGAGCCAACTATGGCTACACCTTC. The variable domain in full, with the rest retrieved from reference TRBV18 and TRBJ1-2, is NAGVMQNPRHLVRRRGQEARLRCSPMKGHSHVYWYRQLPEEGLKFMVYLQKENIIDESGMPKERFSAEFPKEGPSILRIQQVVRGDSAAYFCASSPPGRANYGYTFGSGTRLTVV.

The J gene is TRBJ2-7, the V gene TRBV5-6, with D hard to call. The CDR3 has 12 residues. Germline CDR1 and CDR2: SGHDT and YYEEEE. The ends were cut back, 0 bases at V and 2 bases at J, with 3 bases in the middle. CDR3: CASSLGTYEQYF. The DNA for the CDR3 is TGTGCCAGCAGCTTGGGGACCTACGAGCAGTACTTC.

The chain combines TRBV27 with TRBJ2-1, with TRBD2 identical over 8 bases. V dropped 7 bases and J dropped 3; count of bases not matched to a gene: 5. Germline lookup yields CDR1 MNHEY and CDR2 SMNVEV (reference sequence). CDR3 length equals 14 residues. The CDR3 here is CASNVAGFYNEQFF. CDR3 DNA sequence: TGTGCCAGCAACGTAGCGGGATTCTACAATGAGCAGTTCTTC.

V is TRBV6-6 and J is TRBJ1-1; D unresolved. Trimming took 6 bases from V and 1 from J, leaving 9 bases between them. CDR3 length: 13 amino acids. CDR1 MNHNY and CDR2 SVGAGI come from the germline V gene (reference sequence). The CDR3 DNA reads TGTGCCAGCAGACCTCGGGAGAACACTGAAGCTTTCTTT. Translation gives CASRPRENTEAFF.

V gene TRBV19 combines with J gene TRBJ2-2; either TRBD1 or TRBD2 may fit D (5 bases each). The CDR3 has 14 residues. Per germline, CDR1 LNHDA and CDR2 SQIVND (reference sequence). V dropped 7 bases and J dropped 4 bases, with 13 bases sitting between them. In DNA, the CDR3 is TGTGCCAGTACCAGGGCTGGGGGCACCGGGGAGCTGTTTTTT. Residues: CASTRAGGTGELFF.

The chain has TRBV19 and TRBJ2-1; TRBD2 matches 7 bases. Losses at the gene ends were 3 bases for V and 7 bases for J; bases not matched to a gene: 6. Germline V gives CDR1 LNHDA, CDR2 SQIVND (reference sequence). CDR3 length: 14 amino acids. CDR3 loop: CASSIASGANEQFF. The CDR3 DNA follows: TGTGCCAGTAGTATTGCGAGCGGGGCAAATGAGCAGTTCTTC.

V usage is TRBV27 and J usage is TRBJ2-1, with TRBD1 matching over 7 bases. This CDR3 contains 15 residues. J gave up 6 bases and V 5 bases, and 10 bases lay outside the gene matches. Germline CDR1 reads MNHEY; CDR2 reads SMNVEV (reference sequence). This CDR3 is CASSQLPGQFNEQFF. CDR3 nucleotides: TGTGCCAGCAGTCAACTTCCGGGACAGTTCAATGAGCAGTTCTTC.

This chain uses TRBV29-1 with TRBJ2-7, with D hard to call. The CDR3 runs to 12 residues. Germline CDR1 SQVTM, CDR2 ANQGSEA. The ends were cut back, 2 bases at V and 3 bases at J, with 8 bases in the middle. The CDR3 coding sequence is TGCAGCGTTGAAACCCCCGGCTACGAGCAGTACTTC. Translating gives CSVETPGYEQYF.

V gene TRBV27 combines with J gene TRBJ1-2; D not certain. Germline CDR1 is MNHEY and CDR2 is SMNVEV (reference sequence). V lost 5 bases, J lost 4 bases, and 14 bases lay in between. The CDR3 extends over 14 amino acids. The CDR3 nucleotides read TGTGCCAGCAGTCCCCCCGGGAGGGTCTATGGCTACACCTTC. Its translation is CASSPPGRVYGYTF.